The T cell receptor beta chain described here comes from a study of T-cell reconstitution after alpha-beta-depleted transplantation in children (dated by TCRdb to 2015 to 2016). Concerning the study at large: Using TCR repertoire profiling, the study quantitatively followed how T-cell immune reconstitution unfolded in children after TCRalphabeta/CD19-depleted allogeneic hematopoietic cell transplantation.

Preparation of the library involved PCR. Sequenced using an Illumina HiSeq 2500. TCR libraries were prepared with molecular barcoding, using unique molecular identifiers to normalize TCRbeta repertoire quantification. TCRdb reran the public reads through fastp at Q25 and MiXCR, keeping productive beta chains. Entries that share a CDR3 protein sequence are merged under the most common genes and DNA. This sample lists 70,000 to 95,000 distinct CDR3 sequences; 12% were detected once. The ten largest clones represent approximately 15% of the sample. CDR1 and CDR2 are drawn from the germline V gene: KGHDR, SFDVKD. Its CDR3 holds 14 amino acids, cysteine through phenylalanine. This entry keeps only the CDR3 DNA: 42 bases, framed from base 1. The V end loses 1 base and the J end loses 3 bases, and a stretch of 6 bases separates them. This clonotype was detected only once. The specificity of this receptor is unknown. Base qualities were left out, and no much larger clone turns up one base away. One read is thin evidence.

The sequencing here drew on PBMCs from the stem cell graft donor, taken from the stem cell graft. This TCR was recovered from a human donor who donated a stem cell graft to a child with inherited bone marrow failure. The rearranged chain carries TRBV24-1 and TRBJ2-1; too little of a D gene remains to name it. The nucleotide sequence is TGTGCCACCAGTGATTTTGGCAGCTACAATGAGCAGTTCTTC. Its translation is CATSDFGSYNEQFF.